This T cell receptor (beta chain) was identified during a study of blood T cells in healthy people across ages. This CDR3 is built from 17 residues. Germline CDR1 is LNHDA and CDR2 is SQIVND (reference sequence). The J segment lost 4 bases and the V segment lost 3 bases, leaving 13 bases of the junction unmatched. Russia was home to the donors, healthy Caucasian individuals aged about 6 to 90. A second about 6 to 11 cycle PCR used barcoded and J-beta primers. Via MiXCR, TCRdb re-called the 5' RACE reads, giving one row per CDR3 protein. The sample holds 1,800,000 or so distinct CDR3 sequences; around 40% are singletons and the top ten take 23%.

V gene TRBV19 combines with J gene TRBJ1-1; 8 bases align to TRBD1. The clonotype was recovered from a human donor in good health. Material: blood. This chain's CDR3 is CASSIYSTGVIGTEAFF. CDR3 nucleotide sequence: TGTGCCAGTAGTATCTACTCGACAGGGGTGATTGGCACTGAAGCTTTCTTT.